A selection of T cell receptor beta chains follows, all from one sample in a study of human T cells and chemical hapten exposure. One entry per CDR3 protein results from TCRdb running MiXCR on the RACE reads. The table records hundreds of thousands of distinct CDR3 sequences, about 6% of them present only once. The sample here was whole blood, taken in connection with sensitization to the hapten diphenylcyclopropenone (DPC). These receptors all come from a woman in her late teens or twenties with alopecia areata. Some clones in this sample may be carry-over from other donors' samples. Both conserved end residues are trimmed from each CDR3.

CDR3: AVPLAGDYNEQF; J: TRBJ2-1; V: TRBV10-3
CDR3: ASSGEAGLYEQY; J: TRBJ2-7; V: TRBV5-4
CDR3: SARDPRGRLGEQY; J: TRBJ2-7; V: TRBV20-1
CDR3: ASSLWDSGLNTEAF; J: TRBJ1-1; V: TRBV7-8
CDR3: ASSLEAGGGYEQY; J: TRBJ2-7; V: TRBV12-3/TRBV12-4
CDR3: ASSFTLGQGTGNTIY; J: TRBJ1-3; V: TRBV7-9
CDR3: ASSLGLASKQETQY; J: TRBJ2-5; V: TRBV5-1
CDR3: ASSRNREMGTEAF; J: TRBJ1-1; V: TRBV18
CDR3: SARTDTGELF; J: TRBJ2-2; V: TRBV20-1
CDR3: ASSYSSIGGYT; J: TRBJ1-2; V: TRBV6-5
CDR3: SVFFVAGGAYNEQF; J: TRBJ2-1; V: TRBV20-1
CDR3: ASSFPPGTSGEETQY; J: TRBJ2-5; V: TRBV7-8
CDR3: ASSLVAGFTDTQY; J: TRBJ2-3; V: TRBV11-2
CDR3: ASSSRQYTEAF; J: TRBJ1-1; V: TRBV12-3/TRBV12-4
CDR3: ASSPLLGTARTDTQY; J: TRBJ2-3; V: TRBV28
CDR3: ASSQLTGTLGYT; J: TRBJ1-2; V: TRBV7-9
CDR3: ASSLAHTDYGYT; J: TRBJ1-2; V: TRBV7-9
CDR3: ASSFSPINQPQH; J: TRBJ1-5; V: TRBV12-3/TRBV12-4
CDR3: ASSKPGTATYEQY; J: TRBJ2-7; V: TRBV25-1
CDR3: SARVAGSGEQY; J: TRBJ2-7; V: TRBV20-1
CDR3: ASSSQEWGIQPQH; J: TRBJ1-5; V: TRBV18
CDR3: SVGRLAGRSADTQY; J: TRBJ2-3; V: TRBV29-1
CDR3: ASSGPNSNQPQH; J: TRBJ1-5; V: TRBV6-1
CDR3: ASSPSGTEDGYT; J: TRBJ1-2; V: TRBV6-2/TRBV6-3
CDR3: ASSYLAGTGGRSGTEAF; J: TRBJ1-1; V: TRBV6-2/TRBV6-3
CDR3: SVGYRGPGYT; J: TRBJ1-2; V: TRBV29-1
CDR3: ASSLGYSNQPQH; J: TRBJ1-5; V: TRBV7-9
CDR3: ASSNPDIAGRADTQY; J: TRBJ2-3; V: TRBV9
CDR3: ASSGESTGELF; J: TRBJ2-2; V: TRBV2
CDR3: ASSLGTGGRYGYT; J: TRBJ1-2; V: TRBV12-3/TRBV12-4
CDR3: ASSQGNLHFRSGIQY; J: TRBJ2-4; V: TRBV6-5
CDR3: ASSLDGTGAVLA; J: TRBJ2-6; V: TRBV7-2
CDR3: ASSLGNYEAF; J: TRBJ1-1; V: TRBV12-3/TRBV12-4
CDR3: SAAPRGGYGYT; J: TRBJ1-2; V: TRBV20-1
CDR3: ASSESTGEGTEAF; J: TRBJ1-1; V: TRBV6-6
CDR3: ASSPGQGDGYT; J: TRBJ1-2; V: TRBV28
CDR3: ASSSDRVETQY; J: TRBJ2-5; V: TRBV5-1
CDR3: ASSPPGANYGYT; J: TRBJ1-2; V: TRBV7-2
CDR3: ATSRSAEAF; J: TRBJ1-1; V: TRBV6-2/TRBV6-3
CDR3: SAELAGGYEQY; J: TRBJ2-7; V: TRBV20-1
CDR3: ASSSGGGRLTEAF; J: TRBJ1-1; V: TRBV5-1